This record concerns one TCR beta chain sequence. This sample is part of a study of T cell repertoires in cytomegalovirus infection. Study overall: It was the public TCR beta signatures that indicated both CMV infection and matching HLA type.

Trimming pared 7 bases from V and 4 bases from J, leaving 11 bases between. This CDR3 region has 12 residues. CDR1 is SQVTM and CDR2 is ANQGSEA in the germline V gene. TCRdb re-analysed the reads in MiXCR, keeping a single row per CDR3 protein. The sample holds a few hundred thousand distinct CDR3 sequences; about a sixth are singletons and the top ten take approximately 44%. This chain links TRBV29-1 with TRBJ2-1; TRBD1 might be the D (6 bases). The sequence was obtained from a human donor in good health (CMV status not recorded). Some clones in this sample may be carry-over from other donors' samples. Sequencing was carried out using CD8+ T cells from PBMCs. The CDR3 protein is CSGLQGYNEQFF. Written as DNA, the CDR3 is TGCAGCGGCTTACAGGGTTACAATGAGCAGTTCTTC.